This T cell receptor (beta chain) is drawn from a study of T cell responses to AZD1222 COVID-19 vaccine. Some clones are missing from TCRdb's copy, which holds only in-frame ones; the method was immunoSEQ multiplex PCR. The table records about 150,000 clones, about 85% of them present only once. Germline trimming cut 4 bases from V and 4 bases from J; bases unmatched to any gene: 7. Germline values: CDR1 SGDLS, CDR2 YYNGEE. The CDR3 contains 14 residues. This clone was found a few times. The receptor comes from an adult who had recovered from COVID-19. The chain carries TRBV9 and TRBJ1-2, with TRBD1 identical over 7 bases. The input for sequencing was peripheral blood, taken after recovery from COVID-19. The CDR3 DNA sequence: TGTGCCAGCAGCCCTTCACAGGGGTTCTATGGCTACACCTTC. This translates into CASSPSQGFYGYTF.